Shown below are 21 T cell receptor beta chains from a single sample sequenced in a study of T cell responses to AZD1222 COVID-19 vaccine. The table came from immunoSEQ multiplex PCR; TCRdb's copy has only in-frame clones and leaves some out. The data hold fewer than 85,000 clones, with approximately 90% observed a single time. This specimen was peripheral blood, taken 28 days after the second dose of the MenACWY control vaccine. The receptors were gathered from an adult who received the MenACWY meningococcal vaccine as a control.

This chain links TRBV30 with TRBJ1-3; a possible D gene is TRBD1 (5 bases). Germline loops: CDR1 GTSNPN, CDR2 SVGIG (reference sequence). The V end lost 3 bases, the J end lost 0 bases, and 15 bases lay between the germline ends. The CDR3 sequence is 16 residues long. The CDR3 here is CAWSRGLRSSGNTIYF. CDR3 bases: TGTGCCTGGAGCCGGGGCCTTCGTAGCTCTGGAAACACCATATATTTT.

The CDR3 region is CASSQGGGYQETQYF. The CDR3 DNA follows: TGTGCCAGCAGTCAGGGAGGGGGATACCAAGAGACCCAGTACTTC. The V gene is TRBV28, the J gene TRBJ2-5; weak D call: TRBD2 (7 bases). This CDR3 comprises 15 residues. In germline, CDR1 is MDHEN, CDR2 SYDVKM. V was shortened by 5 bases and J by 0 bases, with 13 bases between the two germline ends. The whole variable domain, remainder taken from reference TRBV28 and TRBJ2-5, is DVKVTQSSRYLVKRTGEKVFLECVQDMDHENMFWYRQDPGLGLRLIYFSYDVKMKEKGDIPEGYSVSREKKERFSLILESASTNQTSMYLCASSQGGGYQETQYFGPGTRLLVL.

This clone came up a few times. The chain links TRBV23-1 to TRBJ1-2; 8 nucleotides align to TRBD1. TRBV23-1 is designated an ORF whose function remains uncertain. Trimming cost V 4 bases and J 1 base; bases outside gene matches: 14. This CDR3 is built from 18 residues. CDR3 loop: CASSLSGQGEKDNYGYTF. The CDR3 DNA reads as TGCGCCAGCAGTCTATCAGGACAGGGAGAAAAGGATAACTATGGCTACACCTTC.

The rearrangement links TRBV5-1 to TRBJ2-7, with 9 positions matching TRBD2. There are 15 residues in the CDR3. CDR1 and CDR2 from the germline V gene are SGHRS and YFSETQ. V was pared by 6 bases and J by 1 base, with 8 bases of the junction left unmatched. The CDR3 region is CASKGGGRDSYEQYF. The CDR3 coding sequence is TGCGCCAGCAAGGGGGGCGGGAGGGATTCCTACGAGCAGTACTTC.

In DNA form, the CDR3 reads TGTGCCAGCAGCTTAGCGTCCCAGACTAGGGACACAGATACGCAGTATTTT. This gives the protein CASSLASQTRDTDTQYF. J is TRBJ2-3 and V is TRBV7-2; weak D call: TRBD2 (6 bases). Per the germline V gene, CDR1 is SGHTA and CDR2 is FQGNSA. Trimming took off 0 bases at V and 2 bases at J, with 15 bases between the two ends. CDR3 length equals 17 residues.

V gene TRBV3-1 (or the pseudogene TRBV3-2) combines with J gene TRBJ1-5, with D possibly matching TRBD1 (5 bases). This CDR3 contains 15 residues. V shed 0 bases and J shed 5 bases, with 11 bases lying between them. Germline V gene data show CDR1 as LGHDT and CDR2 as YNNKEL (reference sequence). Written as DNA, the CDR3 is TGTGCCAGCAGCCAAGATTCCAGGGTGGATCAGCCCCAGCATTTT. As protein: CASSQDSRVDQPQHF.

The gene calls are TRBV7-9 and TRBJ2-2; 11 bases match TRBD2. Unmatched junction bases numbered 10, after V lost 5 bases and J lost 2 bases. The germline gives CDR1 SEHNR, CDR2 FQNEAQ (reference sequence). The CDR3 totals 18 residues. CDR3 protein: CASSRGTSGRPNTGELFF. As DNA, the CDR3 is TGTGCCAGCAGCCGCGGGACTAGCGGCCGACCTAACACCGGGGAGCTGTTTTTT.

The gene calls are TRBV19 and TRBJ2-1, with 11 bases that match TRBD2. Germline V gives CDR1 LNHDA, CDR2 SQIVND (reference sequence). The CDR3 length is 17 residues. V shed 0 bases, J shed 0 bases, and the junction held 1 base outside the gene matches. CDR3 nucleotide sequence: TGTGCCAGTAGTATAGACGGACTAGCGGGCTCCTACAATGAGCAGTTCTTC. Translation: CASSIDGLAGSYNEQFF.

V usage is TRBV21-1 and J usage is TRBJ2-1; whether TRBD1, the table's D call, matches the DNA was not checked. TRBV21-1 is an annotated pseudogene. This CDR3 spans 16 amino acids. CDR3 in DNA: TGTGCCAGCAGCAAAACCCATCCGTCTTTGTGGCATGAGCAGTTCTTC. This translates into CASSKTHPSLWHEQFF.

The CDR3 here is CASSHGPAGEQFF. DNA for the CDR3: TGTGCCAGCAGCCACGGTCCAGCTGGTGAGCAGTTCTTC. The rearrangement uses TRBV14 and TRBJ2-1; the D is unclear. Germline V lookup: CDR1 SGHDN, CDR2 FVKESK. The CDR3 extends over 13 amino acids. V gave up 3 bases and J gave up 9 bases, with 12 bases separating them. The variable domain in full, completed from reference TRBV14 and TRBJ2-1, reads EAGVTQFPSHSVIEKGQTVTLRCDPISGHDNLYWYRRVMGKEIKFLLHFVKESKQDESGMPNNRFLAERTGGTYSTLKVQPAELEDSGVYFCASSHGPAGEQFFGPGTRLTVL.

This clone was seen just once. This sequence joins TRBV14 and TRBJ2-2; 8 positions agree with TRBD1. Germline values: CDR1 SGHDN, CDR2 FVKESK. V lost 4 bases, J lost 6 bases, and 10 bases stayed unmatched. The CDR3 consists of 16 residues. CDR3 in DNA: TGTGCCAGCAGCCCTCTGGCAGGGGGCAATTCCGGGGAGCTGTTTTTT. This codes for CASSPLAGGNSGELFF.

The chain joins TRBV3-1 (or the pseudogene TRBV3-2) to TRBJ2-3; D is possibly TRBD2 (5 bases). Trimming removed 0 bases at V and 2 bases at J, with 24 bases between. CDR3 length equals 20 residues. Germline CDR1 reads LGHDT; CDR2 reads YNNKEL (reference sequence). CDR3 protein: CASSQDTARGLLAHTDTQYF. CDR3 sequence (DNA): TGTGCCAGCAGCCAAGATACCGCTCGAGGACTCCTGGCCCACACAGATACGCAGTATTTT.

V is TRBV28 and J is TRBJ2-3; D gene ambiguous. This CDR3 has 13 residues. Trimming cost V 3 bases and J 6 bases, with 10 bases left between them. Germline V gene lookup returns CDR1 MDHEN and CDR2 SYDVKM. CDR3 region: CASSLSPWDTQYF. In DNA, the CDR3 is TGTGCCAGCAGTTTGAGTCCCTGGGATACGCAGTATTTT.

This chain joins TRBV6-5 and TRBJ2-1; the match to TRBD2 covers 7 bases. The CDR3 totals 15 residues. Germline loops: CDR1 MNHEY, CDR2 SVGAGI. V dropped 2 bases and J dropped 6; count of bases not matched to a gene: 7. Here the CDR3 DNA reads TGTGCCAGCAGTTACGGAGGACTAGAATCCAATGAGCAGTTCTTC. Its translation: CASSYGGLESNEQFF.

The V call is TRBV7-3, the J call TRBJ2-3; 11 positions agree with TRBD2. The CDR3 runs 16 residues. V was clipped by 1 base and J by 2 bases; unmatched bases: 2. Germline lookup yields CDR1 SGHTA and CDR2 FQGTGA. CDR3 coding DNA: TGTGCCAGCAGCTTAAGACTAGCGGGAAACACAGATACGCAGTATTTT. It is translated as CASSLRLAGNTDTQYF. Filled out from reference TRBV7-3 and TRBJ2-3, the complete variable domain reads GAGVSQTPSNKVTEKGKYVELRCDPISGHTALYWYRQSLGQGPEFLIYFQGTGAADDSGLPNDRFFAVRPEGSVSTLKIQRTERGDSAVYLCASSLRLAGNTDTQYFGPGTRLTVL.

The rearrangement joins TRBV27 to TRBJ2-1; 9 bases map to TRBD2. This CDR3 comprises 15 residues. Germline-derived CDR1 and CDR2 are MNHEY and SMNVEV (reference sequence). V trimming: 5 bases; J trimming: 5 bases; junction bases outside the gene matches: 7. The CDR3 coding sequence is TGTGCCAGCAGTCGAAGGACTAGCGCGGACAATGAGCAGTTCTTC. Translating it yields CASSRRTSADNEQFF.

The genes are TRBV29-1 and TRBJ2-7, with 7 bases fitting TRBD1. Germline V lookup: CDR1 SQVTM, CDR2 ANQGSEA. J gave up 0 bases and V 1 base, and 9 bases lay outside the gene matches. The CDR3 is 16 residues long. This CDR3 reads CSVEVKPTGASYEQYF. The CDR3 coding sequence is TGCAGCGTTGAAGTAAAACCAACAGGGGCCTCCTACGAGCAGTACTTC.

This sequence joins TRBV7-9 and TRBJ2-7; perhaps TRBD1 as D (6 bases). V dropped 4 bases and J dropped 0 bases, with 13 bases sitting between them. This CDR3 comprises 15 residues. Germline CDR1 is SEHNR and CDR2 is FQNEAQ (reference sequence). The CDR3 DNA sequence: TGTGCCAGCAGCTCGGACCTAGGGGGCTCCTACGAGCAGTACTTC. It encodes CASSSDLGGSYEQYF. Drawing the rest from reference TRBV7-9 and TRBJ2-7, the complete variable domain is DTGVSQNPRHKITKRGQNVTFRCDPISEHNRLYWYRQTLGQGPEFLTYFQNEAQLEKSRLLSDRFSAERPKGSFSTLEIQRTEQGDSAMYLCASSSDLGGSYEQYFGPGTRLTVT.

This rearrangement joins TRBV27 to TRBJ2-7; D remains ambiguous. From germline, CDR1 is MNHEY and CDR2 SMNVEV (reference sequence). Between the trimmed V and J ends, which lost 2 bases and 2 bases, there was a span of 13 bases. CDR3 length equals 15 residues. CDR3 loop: CASSLNWRSTYEQYF. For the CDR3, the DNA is TGTGCCAGCAGTTTAAATTGGCGGTCGACCTACGAGCAGTACTTC.

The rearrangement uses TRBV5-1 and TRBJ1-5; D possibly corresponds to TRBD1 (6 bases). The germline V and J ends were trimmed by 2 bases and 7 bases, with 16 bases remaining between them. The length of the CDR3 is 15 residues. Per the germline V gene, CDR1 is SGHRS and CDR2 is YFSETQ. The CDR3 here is CASSFFHRVQQPQHF. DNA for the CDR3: TGCGCCAGCAGCTTTTTCCACAGGGTTCAACAGCCCCAGCATTTT.

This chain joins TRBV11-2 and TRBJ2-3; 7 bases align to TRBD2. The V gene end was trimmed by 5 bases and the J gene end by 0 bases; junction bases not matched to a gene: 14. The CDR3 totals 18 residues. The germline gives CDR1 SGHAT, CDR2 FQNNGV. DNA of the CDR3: TGTGCCAGCAGCCCCGGGCCGGGAGGTCCTTCTAGCACAGATACGCAGTATTTT. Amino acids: CASSPGPGGPSSTDTQYF.